This TCR beta chain stems from a study of cytomegalovirus exposure and HLA in healthy donors. Note on this clone: Its antigen is unknown.

Use of 60 Vbeta and 13 Jbeta primers characterized the PCR. Here immunoSEQ multiplex PCR was the method, and the copy in TCRdb shows in-frame clones only, minus some. The data contain about 61,000 clones, roughly 90% of them seen just once; the ten biggest clones take up approximately 1.5%. The CDR3 runs to 13 residues. Germline values: CDR1 LGHNT, CDR2 FRNRAP. V was trimmed by 3 bases and J by 7 bases, leaving 12 bases between them. Study-wide results and limits: Common viral pathogens seemed, in a later analysis, to connect with several of the most significant clusters.

The receptor comes from a man aged 25 to 40 in good health and CMV-seropositive. Input material: PBMCs. This chain connects TRBV12-5 to TRBJ1-1; possible D gene TRBD1, 6 bases. The CDR3 is CASGLGGAVEAFF. In DNA, the CDR3 is TGTGCTAGTGGTTTAGGGGGGGCTGTTGAAGCTTTCTTT.